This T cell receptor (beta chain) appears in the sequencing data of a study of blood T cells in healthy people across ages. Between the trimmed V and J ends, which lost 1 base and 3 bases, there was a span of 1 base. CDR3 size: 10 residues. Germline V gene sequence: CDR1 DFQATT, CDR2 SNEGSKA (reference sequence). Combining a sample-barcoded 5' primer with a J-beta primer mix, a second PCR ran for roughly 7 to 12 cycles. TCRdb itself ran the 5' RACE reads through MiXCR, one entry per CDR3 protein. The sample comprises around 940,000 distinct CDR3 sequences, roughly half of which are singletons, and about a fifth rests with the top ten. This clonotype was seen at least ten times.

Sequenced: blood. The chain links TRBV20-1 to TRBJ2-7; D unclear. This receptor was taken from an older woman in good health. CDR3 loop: CSARGYEQYF. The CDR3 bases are TGCAGTGCTAGAGGCTACGAGCAGTACTTC.